One and the same sample provided the 22 T cell receptor beta chains below, sequenced in a study of pediatric ulcerative colitis (dated by TCRdb to about 2019). The library was made by the immunoSEQ multiplex PCR assay. This is the immuneACCESS table as TCRdb keeps it, with only in-frame sequences that have V and J called. A part of the clones is gone; compared with another copy, unresolved V genes explain less than half, and the rest is unexplained. This sample is represented by some 60,000 clones; just over 75% of them were singletons. The ten most abundant clones make up around 5.2% of the sample. The sample was blood. These receptors originate from a boy between 10 and 17 years old with moderate ulcerative colitis.

This chain connects TRBV7-8 to TRBJ1-5; D unresolved. Germline CDR1 reads SGHVS; CDR2 reads FQNEAQ. The CDR3 contains 17 residues. V shed 0 bases and J shed 0 bases, with 12 bases lying between them. As DNA, the CDR3 is TGTGCCAGCAGCTTAGCGGGTTTAAGGGCTAGCAATCAGCCCCAGCATTTT. This gives the protein CASSLAGLRASNQPQHF.

The chain has TRBV6-1 and TRBJ1-5; D gene ambiguous. Trimming stripped 2 bases from V and 3 bases from J, with 14 bases between. CDR1 and CDR2 from the germline V gene are MNHNS and SASEGT. CDR3 length: 16 amino acids. CDR3 residues: CASSEPPPAFNQPQHF. The CDR3 DNA is TGTGCCAGCAGTGAACCCCCCCCAGCGTTCAATCAGCCCCAGCATTTT.

The chain couples TRBV6-4 to TRBJ1-6; D uncertain. The germline V and J ends were trimmed by 3 bases and 10 bases, with 10 bases remaining between them. CDR1 and CDR2 (germline): MRHNA, SNTAGT. The CDR3 covers 13 residues. CDR3: CASSEGKESPLHF. CDR3 sequence (DNA): TGTGCCAGCAGTGAGGGAAAGGAATCACCCCTCCACTTT.

The chain joins TRBV6-1 to TRBJ2-2; D not certain. Germline lookup yields CDR1 MNHNS and CDR2 SASEGT. The germline V and J ends were trimmed by 0 bases and 6 bases, with 8 bases remaining between them. The CDR3 is made up of 14 amino acids. The CDR3 DNA follows: TGTGCCAGCAGTGAAGCGCGATCTGCCGGGGAGCTGTTTTTT. Encoded protein: CASSEARSAGELFF.

The chain employs TRBV5-1 and TRBJ2-2, with no clear D. The ends were cut back, 0 bases at V and 5 bases at J, with 11 bases in the middle. This CDR3 has 15 residues. In germline, CDR1 is SGHRS, CDR2 YFSETQ. DNA for the CDR3: TGCGCCAGCAGCTTGGGACATCGACTGACCGGGGAGCTGTTTTTT. Encoded protein: CASSLGHRLTGELFF.

As DNA, the CDR3 is TGTGCCAGCAGCCCTGGGACTAGCGGGGGTCCGCAGTATTTT. Protein product: CASSPGTSGGPQYF. V usage is TRBV13 and J usage is TRBJ2-3; the match to TRBD2 covers 14 bases. This CDR3 comprises 14 residues. Per the germline V gene, CDR1 is PRHDT and CDR2 is FYEKMQ (reference sequence). V was clipped by 5 bases and J by 10 bases; unmatched bases: 5.

The rearrangement links TRBV30 to TRBJ1-4; D possibly corresponds to TRBD1 (5 bases). CDR3 length: 14 amino acids. Germline V lookup: CDR1 GTSNPN, CDR2 SVGIG (reference sequence). V was cut by 4 bases and J by 7 bases, with 16 bases left in between. The CDR3 region is CAWTTVGGIEKLFF. CDR3 DNA sequence: TGTGCCTGGACTACGGTTGGGGGTATTGAAAAACTGTTTTTT.

This chain links TRBV7-3 with TRBJ1-2; TRBD1 might be the D (6 bases). The length of the CDR3 is 15 residues. Germline V lookup: CDR1 SGHTA, CDR2 FQGTGA. V lost 5 bases and J lost 3, with 16 bases in between. This CDR3 is CASSPGSGVDYGYTF. In nucleotides, the CDR3 is TGTGCCAGCAGCCCCGGGTCAGGGGTTGACTATGGCTACACCTTC.

The chain links TRBV19 to TRBJ2-7, with D unclear. The CDR3 loop spans 12 amino acids. Trimming pared 4 bases from V and 2 bases from J, leaving 6 bases between. The V gene's germline CDR1 is LNHDA and CDR2 SQIVND (reference sequence). The CDR3 DNA follows: TGTGCCAGTAGTAGGCATCCCTACGAGCAGTACTTC. Residues: CASSRHPYEQYF.

This chain links TRBV7-3 with TRBJ2-7; a weak D match, TRBD1 (5 bases). The V and J ends lost 1 base and 0 bases respectively, with 10 bases between them. Germline lookup yields CDR1 SGHTA and CDR2 FQGTGA. The CDR3 extends over 15 amino acids. DNA for the CDR3: TGTGCCAGCAGCTTAAGTCACAGGACCTCCTACGAGCAGTACTTC. Protein sequence: CASSLSHRTSYEQYF.

This chain joins TRBV5-8 and TRBJ1-3; 9 bases line up with TRBD1. The CDR3 is made up of 16 amino acids. Germline V gene data show CDR1 as SGHTS and CDR2 as YDEGEE. V lost 1 base to trimming and J lost 3 bases; unmatched junction nucleotides: 5. Here the CDR3 DNA reads TGTGCCAGCAGCTTGTTGGGGACAGGGAATGGAAACACCATATATTTT. This translates into CASSLLGTGNGNTIYF.

This chain uses TRBV20-1 with TRBJ2-1; D gene unclear. This CDR3 has 11 residues. The V and J ends lost 3 bases and 7 bases respectively, with 7 bases between them. The V gene's germline CDR1 is DFQATT and CDR2 SNEGSKA (reference sequence). CDR3 coding DNA: TGCAGTGCTAGTCCCCCGAATGAGCAGTTCTTC. Translating gives CSASPPNEQFF.

This chain joins TRBV5-1 and TRBJ2-7, with a weak D call TRBD2 (5 bases). V lost 0 bases to trimming and J lost 1 base, with 11 bases between them. Looked up from germline, CDR1 is SGHRS and CDR2 is YFSETQ. The CDR3 totals 15 residues. DNA for the CDR3: TGCGCCAGCAGCTTGGGGACTTCCAATTCCTACGAGCAGTACTTC. Its protein is CASSLGTSNSYEQYF.

The count of this clone is one. The gene calls are TRBV5-1 and TRBJ2-6; 7 positions match TRBD1. Germline-derived CDR1 and CDR2 are SGHRS and YFSETQ. This CDR3 contains 16 residues. The junction had 4 bases not matched to a gene; V was cut back by 4 bases and J by 0 bases. CDR3 protein: CASSIHRGSGANVLTF. The CDR3 DNA is TGCGCCAGCAGCATCCACAGGGGCTCTGGGGCCAACGTCCTGACTTTC.

The V call is TRBV29-1, the J call TRBJ1-2, with D possibly TRBD1 on 5 matching bases. Germline V gene data show CDR1 as SQVTM and CDR2 as ANQGSEA. This CDR3 comprises 13 residues. V was cut by 4 bases and J by 6 bases, with 15 bases left in between. The CDR3 bases are TGCAGCGTTGGGCAGGGACTGGCTAATGGCTACACCTTC. Its translation: CSVGQGLANGYTF. The variable domain in full, completed from reference TRBV29-1 and TRBJ1-2, reads SAVISQKPSRDICQRGTSLTIQCQVDSQVTMMFWYRQQPGQSLTLIATANQGSEATYESGFVIDKFPISRPNLTFSTLTVSNMSPEDSSIYLCSVGQGLANGYTFGSGTRLTVV.

This clone was observed once. This sequence joins TRBV6-1 and TRBJ1-2; D remains unclear. CDR1 is MNHNS, CDR2 SASEGT, per germline. The CDR3 sequence is 12 residues long. Deletions cut 2 bases from V and 8 bases from J, with 9 bases between. The CDR3 nucleotides are TGTGCCAGCAGTGAATTAGTAGAGGGCTACACCTTC. As protein: CASSELVEGYTF.

The chain recombines TRBV2 with TRBJ1-2, with D uncertain. Between the trimmed V and J ends, which lost 4 bases and 3 bases, there was a span of 12 bases. Germline values: CDR1 SNHLY, CDR2 FYNNEI. There are 14 residues in the CDR3. This CDR3 is CASSAPSADYGYTF. In DNA form, the CDR3 reads TGTGCCAGCAGTGCCCCGTCAGCTGACTATGGCTACACCTTC.

V and J are TRBV4-1 and TRBJ1-1, with D perhaps TRBD1 (5 bases). V shed 0 bases and J shed 3 bases, with 14 bases lying between them. The germline CDR1 and CDR2 sequences are MGHRA and YSYEKL. This CDR3 contains 16 residues. The CDR3 here is CASSQEADSFDTEAFF. The CDR3 nucleotides are TGCGCCAGCAGCCAAGAGGCCGACAGTTTTGACACTGAAGCTTTCTTT.

This clone has a handful of counts. The chain carries TRBV10-1 and TRBJ1-1; 7 nucleotides align to TRBD1. The germline V gene encodes CDR1 WNHNN and CDR2 SYGVQD (reference sequence). The V segment lost 6 bases and the J segment 1 base; nucleotides outside the gene matches: 11. The CDR3 totals 16 residues. The CDR3 DNA sequence: TGCGCCAGCAGCGGAGCGCCGGGACAGAGGAACACTGAAGCTTTCTTT. It encodes CASSGAPGQRNTEAFF.

The chain combines TRBV19 with TRBJ2-1; 9 bases map to TRBD2. V was pared by 5 bases and J by 0 bases, with 2 bases of the junction left unmatched. The germline gives CDR1 LNHDA, CDR2 SQIVND (reference sequence). The CDR3 loop spans 15 amino acids. The CDR3 reads CASSYSGSSYNEQFF. The CDR3 DNA sequence: TGTGCCAGTAGTTATAGCGGGAGCTCCTACAATGAGCAGTTCTTC.

The sample holds one count of this clone. The CDR3 protein is CASSPRTGDYEQYF. The CDR3 DNA sequence: TGTGCCAGTAGTCCGAGGACAGGGGACTACGAGCAGTACTTC. The V call is TRBV19, the J call TRBJ2-7, with 9 bases matching TRBD1. From germline, CDR1 is LNHDA and CDR2 SQIVND (reference sequence). The trim removed 5 bases at V and 3 bases at J, leaving 5 bases unmatched. The CDR3 is 14 residues long.

The rearrangement joins TRBV6-5 to TRBJ2-1, with D possibly being TRBD1 (6 bases). The V gene lost 6 bases and the J gene lost 5 bases, with 11 bases spanning the gap. Germline V gene lookup returns CDR1 MNHEY and CDR2 SVGAGI. The length of the CDR3 is 13 residues. CDR3 amino acids: CASRLTGHNEQFF. In DNA, the CDR3 is TGTGCCAGCAGACTGACAGGACACAATGAGCAGTTCTTC.